The clone carrying this T cell receptor beta chain was seen just once. This specimen belongs to a study of blood T cell repertoires in COVID-19. Looking at the study overall: Specimens from acute and convalescent COVID-19 originated in the United States, Italy and Spain. Sample material is recorded as cDNA or gDNA derived from T cells, B-cell-depleted T cells, or PBMCs.

The CDR3 covers 13 residues. V lost 2 bases, J lost 5 bases, and 2 bases stayed unmatched. The germline V gene has CDR1 SGHNT and CDR2 YYREEE (reference sequence). Source study methods: Estimated nucleated cell counts came from reference gene primer amplification. Clones were read by immunoSEQ multiplex PCR, and TCRdb kept only the in-frame ones, dropping some. The V and J calls and the clone size are those of that table, but D and trimming were determined from the DNA. The sample yields around 330,000 clones, over 75% seen once. V usage is TRBV5-4 and J usage is TRBJ2-5; 8 bases map to TRBD1. Specimen: peripheral blood. The sequence was obtained from a woman between 45 and 65 years old with active or convalescent COVID-19. The CDR3 is CASSFRQGETQYF. The CDR3 DNA sequence: TGTGCCAGCAGCTTCCGACAGGGGGAGACCCAGTACTTC. The complete variable domain, with remaining parts taken from reference TRBV5-4 and TRBJ2-5, reads ETGVTQSPTHLIKTRGQQVTLRCSSQSGHNTVSWYQQALGQGPQFIFQYYREEENGRGNFPPRFSGLQFPNYSSELNVNALELDDSALYLCASSFRQGETQYFGPGTRLLVL.